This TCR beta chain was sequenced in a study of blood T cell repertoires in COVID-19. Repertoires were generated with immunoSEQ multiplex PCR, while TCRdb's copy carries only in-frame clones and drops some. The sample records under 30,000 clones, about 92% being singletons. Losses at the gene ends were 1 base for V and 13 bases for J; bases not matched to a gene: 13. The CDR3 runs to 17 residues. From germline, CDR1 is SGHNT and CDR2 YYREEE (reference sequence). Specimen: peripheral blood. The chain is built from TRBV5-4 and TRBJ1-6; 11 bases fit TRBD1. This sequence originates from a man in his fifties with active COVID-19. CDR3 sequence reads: CASSLNGTGGNITPLHF. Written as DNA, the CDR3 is TGTGCCAGCAGCTTGAATGGGACAGGGGGAAATATTACCCCCCTCCACTTT.